This record covers a single T cell receptor beta chain. Its antigen is as yet unknown. The data were obtained in a study of early T cells in non-severe SARS-CoV-2 infection. Turning to the study itself: The sequenced material was bulk RNA from unsorted whole blood, and its chains were unpaired. Findings and limits, study-wide: VDJdb-based matching was biased toward anti-spike CD8 responses and missed private and CD4 specificities.

V lost 2 bases to trimming and J lost 7 bases, with 17 bases between them. Germline V gene lookup returns CDR1 MNHEY and CDR2 SVGEGT. This CDR3 has 15 residues. Unique molecular identifiers were added to individual cDNA molecules. Each CDR3 protein gets one entry after TCRdb re-called the 5' RACE reads with MiXCR. The repertoire has about 48,000 distinct CDR3 sequences, 7% to 8% of them found once; the top ten carry roughly 6%. J is TRBJ1-2 and V is TRBV6-2 or TRBV6-3, with D hard to call. Sequencing was carried out using whole blood. This clonotype was obtained from an adult who was a healthcare worker with PCR-confirmed SARS-CoV-2 infection or an uninfected control (not recorded which). CDR3 DNA sequence: TGTGCCAGCAGTTACGAAACGGGAAGGGTGACTGGCTACACCTTC. It translates to CASSYETGRVTGYTF.